The T cell receptor (beta chain) under discussion was sequenced for a study of CD8 T cells in ankylosing spondylitis. Study-level points and caveats: Apparently characteristic of ankylosing spondylitis blood was a TCR beta motif (about 8 highly homologous variants).

This clonotype was counted at least ten times. Its antigen is unidentified. TCRdb processed the 5' RACE reads anew with MiXCR; each CDR3 protein has one entry. The table lists approximately 540,000 distinct CDR3 sequences, more than 9.5% of them singletons, with 6.8% in the top ten. Source material: blood, either unsorted or a sorted T cell fraction (not recorded which). The source of this sequence is a male donor with ankylosing spondylitis.

This CDR3 reads CASSSSSGNQETQYF. The CDR3 nucleotides are TGTGCCAGCAGCTCGTCTAGCGGGAATCAAGAGACCCAGTACTTC. The rearrangement links TRBV6-1 to TRBJ2-5; 9 bases map to TRBD2. J lost 2 bases, V lost 6 bases, and 7 bases had no gene match. Germline CDR1 reads MNHNS; CDR2 reads SASEGT. The CDR3 contains 15 residues.